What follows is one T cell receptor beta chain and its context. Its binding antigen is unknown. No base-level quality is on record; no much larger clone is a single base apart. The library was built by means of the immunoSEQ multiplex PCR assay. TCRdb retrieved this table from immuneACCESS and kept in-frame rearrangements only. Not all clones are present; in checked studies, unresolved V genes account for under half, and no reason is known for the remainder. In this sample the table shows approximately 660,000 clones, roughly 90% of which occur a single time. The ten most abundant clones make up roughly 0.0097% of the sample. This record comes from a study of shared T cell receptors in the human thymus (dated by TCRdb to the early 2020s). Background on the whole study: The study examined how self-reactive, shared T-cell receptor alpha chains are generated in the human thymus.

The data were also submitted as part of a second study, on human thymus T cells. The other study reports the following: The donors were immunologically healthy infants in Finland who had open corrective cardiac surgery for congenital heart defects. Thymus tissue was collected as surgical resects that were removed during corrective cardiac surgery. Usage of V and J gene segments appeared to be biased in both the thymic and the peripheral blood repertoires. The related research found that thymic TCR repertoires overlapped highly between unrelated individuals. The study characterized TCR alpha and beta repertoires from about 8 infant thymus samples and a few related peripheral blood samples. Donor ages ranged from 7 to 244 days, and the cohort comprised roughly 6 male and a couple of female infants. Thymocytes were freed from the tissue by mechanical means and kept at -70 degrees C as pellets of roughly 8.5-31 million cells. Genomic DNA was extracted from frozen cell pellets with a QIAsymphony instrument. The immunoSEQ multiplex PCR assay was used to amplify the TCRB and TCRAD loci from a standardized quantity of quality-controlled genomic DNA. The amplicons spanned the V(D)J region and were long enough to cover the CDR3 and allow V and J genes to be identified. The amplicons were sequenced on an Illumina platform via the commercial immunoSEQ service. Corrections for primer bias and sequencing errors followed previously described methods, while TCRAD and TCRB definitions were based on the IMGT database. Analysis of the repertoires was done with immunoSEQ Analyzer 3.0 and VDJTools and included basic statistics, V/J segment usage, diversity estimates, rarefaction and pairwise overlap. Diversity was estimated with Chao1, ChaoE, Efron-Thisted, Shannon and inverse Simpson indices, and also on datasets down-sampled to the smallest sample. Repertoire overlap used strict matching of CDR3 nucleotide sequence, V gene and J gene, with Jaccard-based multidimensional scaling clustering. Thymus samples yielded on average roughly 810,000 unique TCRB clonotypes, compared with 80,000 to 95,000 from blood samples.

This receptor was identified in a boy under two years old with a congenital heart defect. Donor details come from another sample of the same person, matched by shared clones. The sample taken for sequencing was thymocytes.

CDR3 loop: CASSPGAGSGELFF. The nucleotides are TGTGCCAGCAGCCCAGGGGCAGGGAGCGGGGAGCTGTTTTTT. The rearrangement combines TRBV7-6 with TRBJ2-2; matching of 6 bases hints at TRBD1 as the D gene. V is shortened by 5 bases, J by 7 bases, and the region joining them spans 14 bases. The germline V gene sets CDR1 to SGHVS and CDR2 to FNYEAQ. The CDR3 goes from the cysteine to the phenylalanine over 14 residues. Only the CDR3 DNA stays, 42 bases, in frame from base 1.